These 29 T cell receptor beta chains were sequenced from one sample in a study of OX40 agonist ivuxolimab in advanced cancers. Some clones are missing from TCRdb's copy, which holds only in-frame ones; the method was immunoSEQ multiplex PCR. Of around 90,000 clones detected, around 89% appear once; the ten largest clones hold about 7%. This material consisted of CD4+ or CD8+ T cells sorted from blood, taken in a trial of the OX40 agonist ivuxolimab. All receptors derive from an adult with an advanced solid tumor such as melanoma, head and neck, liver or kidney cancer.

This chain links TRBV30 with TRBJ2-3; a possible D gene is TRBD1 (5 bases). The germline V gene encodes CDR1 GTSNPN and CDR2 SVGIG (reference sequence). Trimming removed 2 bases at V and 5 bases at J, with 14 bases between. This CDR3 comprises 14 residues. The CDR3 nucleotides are TGTGCCTGGAGTAAGGGCCAGGGTGAAGATACGCAGTATTTT. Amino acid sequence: CAWSKGQGEDTQYF.

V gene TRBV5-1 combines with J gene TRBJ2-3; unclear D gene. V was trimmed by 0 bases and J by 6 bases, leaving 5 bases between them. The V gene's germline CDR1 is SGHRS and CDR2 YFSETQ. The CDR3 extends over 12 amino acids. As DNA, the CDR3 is TGCGCCAGCAGCTTGGCGTACGATACGCAGTATTTT. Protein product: CASSLAYDTQYF.

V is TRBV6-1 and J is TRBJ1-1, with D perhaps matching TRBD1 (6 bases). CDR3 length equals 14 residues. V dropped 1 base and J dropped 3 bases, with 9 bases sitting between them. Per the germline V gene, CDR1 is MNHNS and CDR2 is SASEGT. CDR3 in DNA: TGTGCCAGCAGTGAAGAGCAGGGGTACACTGAAGCTTTCTTT. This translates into CASSEEQGYTEAFF.

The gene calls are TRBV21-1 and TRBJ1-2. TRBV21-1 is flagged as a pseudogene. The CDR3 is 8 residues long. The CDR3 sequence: CASGGYTF. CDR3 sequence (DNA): TGTGCCAGCGGTGGCTACACCTTC.

Written as DNA, the CDR3 is TGTGCCAGCAGTTACTCGACTCGCAGCTCCTACAATGAGCAGTTCTTC. Amino acid sequence: CASSYSTRSSYNEQFF. The V call is TRBV6-5, the J call TRBJ2-1; D gene unclear. V dropped 0 bases and J dropped 0 bases, with 9 bases sitting between them. This CDR3 spans 16 amino acids. The V gene's germline CDR1 is MNHEY and CDR2 SVGAGI.

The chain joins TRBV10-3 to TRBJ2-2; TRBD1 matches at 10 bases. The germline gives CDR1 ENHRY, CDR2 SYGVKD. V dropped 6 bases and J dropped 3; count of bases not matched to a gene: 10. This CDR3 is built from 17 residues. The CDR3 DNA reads TGTGCCATCAGAGGATTCCGACAGGGGGCCTACACCGGGGAGCTGTTTTTT. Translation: CAIRGFRQGAYTGELFF.

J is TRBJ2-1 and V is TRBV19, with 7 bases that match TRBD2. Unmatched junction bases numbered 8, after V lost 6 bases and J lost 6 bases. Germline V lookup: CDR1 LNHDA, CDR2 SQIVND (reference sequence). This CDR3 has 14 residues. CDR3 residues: CASRWASGGNEQFF. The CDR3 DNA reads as TGTGCCAGTAGGTGGGCTAGCGGAGGCAATGAGCAGTTCTTC.

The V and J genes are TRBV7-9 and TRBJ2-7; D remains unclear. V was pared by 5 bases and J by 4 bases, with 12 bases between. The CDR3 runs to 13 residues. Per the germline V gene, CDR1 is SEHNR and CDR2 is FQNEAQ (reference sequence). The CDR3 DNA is TGTGCCAGCAGCCACATACGAACTTACGAGCAGTACTTC. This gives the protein CASSHIRTYEQYF.

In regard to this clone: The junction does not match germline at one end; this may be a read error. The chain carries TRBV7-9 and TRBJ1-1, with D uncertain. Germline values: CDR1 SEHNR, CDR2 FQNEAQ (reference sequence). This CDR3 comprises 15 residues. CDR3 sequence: CASSLAPRGNTEAFF. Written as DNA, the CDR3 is TGTGCCAGCAGTTTAGCCCCTCGGGGTAACACTGAAGCTTTCTTT.

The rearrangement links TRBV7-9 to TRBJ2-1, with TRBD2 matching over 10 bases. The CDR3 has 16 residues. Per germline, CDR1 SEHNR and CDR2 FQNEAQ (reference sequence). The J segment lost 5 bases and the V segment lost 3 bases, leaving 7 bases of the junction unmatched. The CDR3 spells CASSLDGTSEHNEQFF. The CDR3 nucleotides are TGTGCCAGCAGCTTGGACGGGACTAGCGAACACAATGAGCAGTTCTTC.

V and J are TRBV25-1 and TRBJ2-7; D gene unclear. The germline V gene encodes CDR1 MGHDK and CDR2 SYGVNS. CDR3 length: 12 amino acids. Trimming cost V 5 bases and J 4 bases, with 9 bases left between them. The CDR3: CASSPTIYEQYF. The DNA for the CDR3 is TGTGCCAGCAGTCCGACGATTTACGAGCAGTACTTC.

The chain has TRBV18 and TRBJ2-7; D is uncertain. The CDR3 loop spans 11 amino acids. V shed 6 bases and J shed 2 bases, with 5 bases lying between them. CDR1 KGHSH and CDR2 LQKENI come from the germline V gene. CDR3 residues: CASSAAYEQYF. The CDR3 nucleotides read TGTGCCAGCTCGGCCGCCTACGAGCAGTACTTC.

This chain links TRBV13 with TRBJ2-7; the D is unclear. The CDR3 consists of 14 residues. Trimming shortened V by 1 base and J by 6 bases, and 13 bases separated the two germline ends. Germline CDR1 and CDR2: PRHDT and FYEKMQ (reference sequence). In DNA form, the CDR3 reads TGTGCCAGCAGCTTAGAATTGCGGAAGCTCGAGCAGTACTTC. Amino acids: CASSLELRKLEQYF.

The CDR3, as DNA: TGCAGCGTTGAGGGGGCAGGGGGAGGCTACACCTTC. This gives the protein CSVEGAGGGYTF. The chain links TRBV29-1 to TRBJ1-2; 7 nucleotides line up with TRBD1. Germline assignment: CDR1 SQVTM and CDR2 ANQGSEA. The CDR3 has 12 amino acids. Germline trimming cut 3 bases from V and 8 bases from J; bases unmatched to any gene: 6. The full variable domain, in which reference TRBV29-1 and TRBJ1-2 provide the parts outside the CDR3, is SAVISQKPSRDICQRGTSLTIQCQVDSQVTMMFWYRQQPGQSLTLIATANQGSEATYESGFVIDKFPISRPNLTFSTLTVSNMSPEDSSIYLCSVEGAGGGYTFGSGTRLTVV.

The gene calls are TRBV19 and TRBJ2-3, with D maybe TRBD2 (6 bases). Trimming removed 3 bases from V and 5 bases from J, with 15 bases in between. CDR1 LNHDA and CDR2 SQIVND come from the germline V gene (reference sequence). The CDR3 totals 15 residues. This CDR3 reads CASSILGSGGDTQYF. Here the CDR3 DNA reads TGTGCCAGTAGTATCCTCGGGAGTGGTGGAGATACGCAGTATTTT.

The CDR3 DNA reads TGCGCCAGCAGCTTCGAATTAGCGGGACAGCCCTACGAGCAGTACTTC. Its protein is CASSFELAGQPYEQYF. The V call is TRBV5-1, the J call TRBJ2-7, with D tentatively TRBD2 (8 bases). Germline CDR1 and CDR2: SGHRS and YFSETQ. The CDR3 contains 16 residues. Trimming removed 2 bases from V and 2 bases from J, with 17 bases in between.

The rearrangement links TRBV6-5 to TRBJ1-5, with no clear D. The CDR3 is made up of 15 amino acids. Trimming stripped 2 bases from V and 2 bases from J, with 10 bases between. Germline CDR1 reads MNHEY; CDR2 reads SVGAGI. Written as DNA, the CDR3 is TGTGCCAGCAGTTACGGACCAGGAGGCAATCAGCCCCAGCATTTT. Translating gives CASSYGPGGNQPQHF.

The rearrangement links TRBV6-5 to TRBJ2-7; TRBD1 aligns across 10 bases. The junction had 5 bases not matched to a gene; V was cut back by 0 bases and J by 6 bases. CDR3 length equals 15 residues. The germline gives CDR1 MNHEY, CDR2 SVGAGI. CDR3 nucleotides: TGTGCCAGCAGTTACTCCGGGACAGGGGTCGGCGAGCAGTACTTC. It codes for CASSYSGTGVGEQYF.

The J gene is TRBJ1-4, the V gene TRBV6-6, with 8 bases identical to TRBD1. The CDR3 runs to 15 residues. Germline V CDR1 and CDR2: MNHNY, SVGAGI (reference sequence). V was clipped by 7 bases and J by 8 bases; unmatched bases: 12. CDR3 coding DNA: TGTGCCAGCACATACCCGGGGACAGGTTACGAAAAACTGTTTTTT. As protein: CASTYPGTGYEKLFF.

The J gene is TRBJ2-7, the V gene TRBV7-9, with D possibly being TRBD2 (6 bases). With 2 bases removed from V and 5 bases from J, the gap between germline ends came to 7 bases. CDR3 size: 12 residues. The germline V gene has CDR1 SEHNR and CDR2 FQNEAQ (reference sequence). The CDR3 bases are TGTGCCAGCAGCTTAAGGGAGGACGAGCAGTACTTC. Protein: CASSLREDEQYF.

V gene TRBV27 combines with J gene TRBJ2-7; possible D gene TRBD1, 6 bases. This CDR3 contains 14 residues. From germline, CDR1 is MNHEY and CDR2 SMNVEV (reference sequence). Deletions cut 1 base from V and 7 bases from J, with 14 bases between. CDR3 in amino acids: CASSLLGGRGEQYF. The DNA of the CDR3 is TGTGCCAGCAGTTTATTAGGGGGAAGGGGGGAGCAGTACTTC.

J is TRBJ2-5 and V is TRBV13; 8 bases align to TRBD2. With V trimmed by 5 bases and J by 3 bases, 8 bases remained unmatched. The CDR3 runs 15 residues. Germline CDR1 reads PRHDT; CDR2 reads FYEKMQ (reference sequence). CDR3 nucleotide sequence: TGTGCCAGCAGCCCTAGCGGGCAGGGAGAAGAGACCCAGTACTTC. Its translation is CASSPSGQGEETQYF.

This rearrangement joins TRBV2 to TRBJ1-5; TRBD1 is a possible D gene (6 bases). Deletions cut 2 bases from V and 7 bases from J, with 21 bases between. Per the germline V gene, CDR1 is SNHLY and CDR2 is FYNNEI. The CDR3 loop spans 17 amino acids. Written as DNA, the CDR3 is TGTGCCAGCAGTGAACGCCTGGTTCTGAGGGGGAAGCAGCCCCAGCATTTT. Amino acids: CASSERLVLRGKQPQHF.

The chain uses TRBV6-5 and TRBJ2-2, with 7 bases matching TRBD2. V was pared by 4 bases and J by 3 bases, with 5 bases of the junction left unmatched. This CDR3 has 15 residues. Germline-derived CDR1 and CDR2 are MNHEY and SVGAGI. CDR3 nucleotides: TGTGCCAGCAGTTGGCGCGGACTAGACACCGGGGAGCTGTTTTTT. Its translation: CASSWRGLDTGELFF.

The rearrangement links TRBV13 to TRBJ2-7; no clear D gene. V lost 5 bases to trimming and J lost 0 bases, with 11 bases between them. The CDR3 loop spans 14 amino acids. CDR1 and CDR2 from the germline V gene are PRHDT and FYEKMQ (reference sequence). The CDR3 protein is CASSILLSSYEQYF. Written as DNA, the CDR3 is TGTGCCAGCAGCATCCTCCTTAGCTCCTACGAGCAGTACTTC.

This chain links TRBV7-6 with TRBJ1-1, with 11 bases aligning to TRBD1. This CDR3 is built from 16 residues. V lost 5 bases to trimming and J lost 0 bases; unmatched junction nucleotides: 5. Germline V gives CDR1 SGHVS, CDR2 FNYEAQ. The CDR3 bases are TGTGCCAGCAGCCTCCGGGACAGGGGGTTGAACACTGAAGCTTTCTTT. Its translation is CASSLRDRGLNTEAFF.

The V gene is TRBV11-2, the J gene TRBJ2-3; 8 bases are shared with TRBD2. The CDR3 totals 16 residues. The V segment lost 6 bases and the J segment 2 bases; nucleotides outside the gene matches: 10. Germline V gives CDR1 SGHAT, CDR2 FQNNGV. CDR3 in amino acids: CASRPISGGVTDTQYF. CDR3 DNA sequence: TGTGCCAGCAGACCAATCTCGGGGGGGGTCACAGATACGCAGTATTTT.

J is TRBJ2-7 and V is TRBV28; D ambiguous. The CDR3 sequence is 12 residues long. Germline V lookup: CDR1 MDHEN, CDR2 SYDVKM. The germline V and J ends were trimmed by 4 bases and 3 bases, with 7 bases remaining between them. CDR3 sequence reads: CASSSGNYEQYF. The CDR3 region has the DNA TGTGCCAGCAGTTCAGGTAACTACGAGCAGTACTTC.

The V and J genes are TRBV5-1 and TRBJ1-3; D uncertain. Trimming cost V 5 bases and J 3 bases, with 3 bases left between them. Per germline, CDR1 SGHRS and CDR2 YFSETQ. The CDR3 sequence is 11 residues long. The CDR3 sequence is CASRVGNTIYF. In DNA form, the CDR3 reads TGCGCCAGCAGGGTTGGAAACACCATATATTTT.